This TCR beta chain came from a study of radiation and T cells in renal cell carcinoma. For the study at large: Nephrectomy followed 15 Gy stereotactic body radiation by 4 weeks. Study-level results: Baseline intratumoral clonotype presence is unknown without pretreatment biopsies.

This table comes from immunoSEQ multiplex PCR, and its TCRdb copy is limited to in-frame clones, with some not included. The profile covers approximately 150,000 clones, with approximately 82% appearing a single time and roughly 25% taken by the ten largest. Stated time point: baseline pretreatment blood. Treatment: 15 Gy SBRT to primary tumor, nephrectomy 4 weeks later. Serial blood draws occurred at baseline and 2 and 4 weeks post-SBRT. The tumor was a clear cell renal cell carcinoma. As for this clone: Its target is not known.

The source was blood, collected from a patient whose treatment included radiotherapy and nephrectomy. The TCR originated in a woman aged 45-59 years with renal cell carcinoma.

DNA for the CDR3: TGTGCCAGCAGCACGGGAGGCTTCGGTGAGCAGTTCTTC. Translated: CASSTGGFGEQFF. The chain uses TRBV7-6 and TRBJ2-1, with TRBD2 identical over 7 bases. The CDR3 runs 13 residues. The V segment lost 5 bases and the J segment 9 bases; nucleotides outside the gene matches: 7. CDR1 is SGHVS, CDR2 FNYEAQ, per germline.